This T cell receptor beta chain was profiled in a study of cytomegalovirus exposure and HLA in healthy donors. Deletions cut 6 bases from V and 2 bases from J, with 15 bases between. The length of the CDR3 is 15 residues. CDR1 MGHRA and CDR2 YSYEKL come from the germline V gene. PCR employed 60 Vbeta and 13 Jbeta primers. Original processing methods: In a later analysis, of tens of millions of unique beta chains, about 11 million appeared in at least two donors. Measured with immunoSEQ multiplex PCR; TCRdb has only the in-frame clones, and not every one. D and trimming were read from the DNA, whereas the V and J calls and clone size are those reported in that table. The data show some 80,000 clones, and the top ten clones hold around 1.1%.

The receptor was derived from a woman in her twenties or thirties in good health and CMV-seronegative. Source material: PBMCs. The V gene is TRBV4-1, the J gene TRBJ2-3; tentatively, D is TRBD2 (6 bases). CDR3 nucleotides: TGCGCCAGCAGTTCCGGGAGTCCCATCACAGATACGCAGTATTTT. This gives the protein CASSSGSPITDTQYF.